The 27 T cell receptor beta chains presented below share a single source sample, sequenced in a study of regulatory T cells in long-lasting Graves disease. HTBI primers from iRepertoire and Arm-PCR of CDR3 regions yielded the TCR beta libraries. MiXCR, run by TCRdb on the multiplex PCR reads, gives a single entry per CDR3 protein. The data contain 550,000 to 700,000 distinct CDR3 sequences, about 16% of them singletons. The time point was: newly diagnosed GD, antithyroid drugs for less than 3 months. There was RNA extracted from PBMCs, and the TCR library was made from it. This sample was shared with a second study, whose subject was T cells in Graves' hyperthyroidism and ophthalmopathy.

The input for sequencing was peripheral blood mononuclear cells (PBMCs), taken at new diagnosis, from a patient treated with antithyroid drugs. The source is a young man with Graves disease.

This clonotype has at least ten counts. This chain links TRBV20-1 with TRBJ1-5; D not certain. Germline loops: CDR1 DFQATT, CDR2 SNEGSKA (reference sequence). This CDR3 contains 12 residues. V was shortened by 7 bases and J by 2 bases, with 9 bases between the two germline ends. CDR3 nucleotide sequence: TGCAGTGTGGTGGATGGCAATCAGCCCCAGCATTTT. It translates to CSVVDGNQPQHF.

The chain uses TRBV3-1 and TRBJ2-7; maybe TRBD2 (5 bases). The CDR3 is 16 residues long. V shed 3 bases and J shed 2 bases, with 17 bases lying between them. CDR1 and CDR2 from the germline V gene are LGHDT and YNNKEL (reference sequence). The CDR3 DNA sequence: TGTGCCAGCAGCCACGGAGCCCAGCGGCTGACCTACGAGCAGTACTTC. Residues: CASSHGAQRLTYEQYF.

This clonotype was counted ten times or more. The chain joins TRBV13 to TRBJ2-1, with 7 bases matching TRBD2. Germline-derived CDR1 and CDR2 are PRHDT and FYEKMQ (reference sequence). This CDR3 has 15 residues. V was pared by 6 bases and J by 3 bases, with 8 bases of the junction left unmatched. The CDR3 loop reads CASSDALADYNEQFF. The CDR3 region has the DNA TGTGCCAGCAGTGACGCCCTAGCGGACTACAATGAGCAGTTCTTC.

This clonotype was counted between two and nine times. The chain couples TRBV30 to TRBJ2-3; 10 nucleotides align to TRBD2. Germline CDR1 GTSNPN, CDR2 SVGIG (reference sequence). Germline trimming cut 0 bases from V and 4 bases from J; bases unmatched to any gene: 4. The CDR3 runs 15 residues. The CDR3, as DNA: TGTGCCTGGAGTGTTTTAGCGGGAGGCCCAGATACGCAGTATTTT. Translated: CAWSVLAGGPDTQYF.

There are a few counts of this clonotype. This sequence joins TRBV20-1 and TRBJ1-1; 9 bases align to TRBD1. The CDR3 spans 13 residues. Germline V gene sequence: CDR1 DFQATT, CDR2 SNEGSKA (reference sequence). J was trimmed by 6 bases and V by 3 bases; bases with no gene match: 5. CDR3 sequence: CSARGQGKSEAFF. The CDR3 bases are TGCAGTGCTAGGGGACAGGGTAAGTCTGAAGCTTTCTTT.

In its sample, this clonotype was seen many times. The chain recombines TRBV5-6 with TRBJ1-1; D is unresolved. Germline lookup yields CDR1 SGHDT and CDR2 YYEEEE. Trimming shortened V by 0 bases and J by 6 bases, and 9 bases separated the two germline ends. CDR3 length: 13 residues. The CDR3 here is CASSLGHPAEAFF. The CDR3 coding sequence is TGTGCCAGCAGCTTGGGGCATCCGGCTGAAGCTTTCTTT.

This clonotype came up many times. This chain links TRBV7-3 with TRBJ1-1, with 7 bases matching TRBD1. The V gene end was trimmed by 4 bases and the J gene end by 3 bases; junction bases not matched to a gene: 2. The CDR3 consists of 13 residues. Looked up from germline, CDR1 is SGHTA and CDR2 is FQGTGA. CDR3 sequence (DNA): TGTGCCAGCAGCTCCGACAGGGACACTGAAGCTTTCTTT. This encodes CASSSDRDTEAFF.

A few counts support this clonotype. This chain links TRBV6-2 or TRBV6-3 with TRBJ2-7; maybe TRBD2 (5 bases). With 0 bases removed from V and 3 bases from J, the gap between germline ends came to 15 bases. This CDR3 has 16 amino acids. The germline CDR1 and CDR2 sequences are MNHEY and SVGEGT. CDR3 region: CASSYSRRLTNYEQYF. For the CDR3, the DNA is TGTGCCAGCAGTTACTCCCGGCGGCTGACTAACTACGAGCAGTACTTC.

This clonotype was seen at least ten times. The chain employs TRBV30 and TRBJ2-1, with D maybe TRBD2 (5 bases). The CDR3 sequence is 11 residues long. The germline CDR1 and CDR2 sequences are GTSNPN and SVGIG (reference sequence). V was pared by 7 bases and J by 6 bases, with 10 bases between. The CDR3 DNA sequence: TGTGCCTCGGAGGTAGGCAATGAGCAGTTCTTC. Amino acids: CASEVGNEQFF. The entire variable domain, with the rest obtained from reference TRBV30 and TRBJ2-1, is as follows: SQTIHQWPATLVQPVGSPLSLECTVEGTSNPNLYWYRQAAGRGLQLLFYSVGIGQISSEVPQNLSASRPQDRQFILSSKKLLLSDSGFYLCASEVGNEQFFGPGTRLTVL.

The chain links TRBV12-3 or TRBV12-4 to TRBJ2-2, with unresolved D. CDR3 size: 14 residues. Trimming took 5 bases from V and 6 from J, leaving 13 bases between them. CDR3 bases: TGTGCCAGCAGTCTCCGCAGGCTTGCCGGGGAGCTGTTTTTT. It is translated as CASSLRRLAGELFF.

This chain uses TRBV28 with TRBJ2-7; 9 nucleotides align to TRBD1. The CDR3 has 13 residues. CDR1 MDHEN and CDR2 SYDVKM come from the germline V gene. Unmatched junction bases numbered 3, after V lost 5 bases and J lost 4 bases. The CDR3 spells CASSHRGLYEQYF. The CDR3 DNA sequence: TGTGCCAGCAGTCACAGGGGGCTTTACGAGCAGTACTTC.

This clonotype has ten or more counts. The junction does not match germline at one end; this may be a read error. This sequence joins TRBV6-1 and TRBJ2-1; perhaps TRBD1 as D (6 bases). This CDR3 comprises 14 residues. Per the germline V gene, CDR1 is MNHNS and CDR2 is SASEGT. The CDR3 DNA reads as TGTGCCAGCAGTGAAGCACCGCGGGCAGGACAGAACATTTTC. It specifies CASSEAPRAGQNIF.

The gene calls are TRBV11-2 and TRBJ2-1; perhaps TRBD2 as D (5 bases). Germline-derived CDR1 and CDR2 are SGHAT and FQNNGV. Trimming shortened V by 8 bases and J by 10 bases, and 15 bases separated the two germline ends. This CDR3 region has 12 residues. The CDR3 sequence: CASQDAGVEQFF. The DNA for the CDR3 is TGTGCCAGCCAAGACGCGGGCGTAGAGCAGTTCTTC.

This rearrangement joins TRBV20-1 to TRBJ2-7; no clear D gene. This CDR3 has 13 residues. CDR1 is DFQATT, CDR2 SNEGSKA, per germline (reference sequence). Trimming pared 7 bases from V and 3 bases from J, leaving 16 bases between. CDR3 in amino acids: CSVPSPKIYEQYF. CDR3 nucleotides: TGCAGTGTCCCGTCCCCGAAAATCTACGAGCAGTACTTC.

This clonotype was counted only a few times. One base away lies a much larger clone, so this may be a sequencing read error. The J gene is TRBJ1-5, the V gene TRBV30; a possible D gene is TRBD1 (6 bases). With 0 bases removed from V and 1 base from J, the gap between germline ends came to 10 bases. CDR1 GTSNPN and CDR2 SVGIG come from the germline V gene (reference sequence). The length of the CDR3 is 15 residues. CDR3 protein: CAWSVEGVSNQPQHF. CDR3 bases: TGTGCCTGGAGTGTTGAGGGGGTAAGCAATCAGCCCCAGCATTTT.

This clonotype was detected many times. The rearrangement uses TRBV28 and TRBJ1-1; D is unclear. Germline-derived CDR1 and CDR2 are MDHEN and SYDVKM. The V end was cut by 5 bases, the J end by 7 bases, with 26 bases between. CDR3 length equals 17 residues. CDR3 sequence: CASSVLTSTTVVNEAFF. The CDR3 DNA reads as TGTGCCAGCAGTGTCCTTACCTCGACTACAGTAGTGAATGAAGCTTTCTTT.

This clonotype was observed a handful of times. The chain recombines TRBV9 with TRBJ1-2; D is undetermined. CDR1 is SGDLS and CDR2 is YYNGEE in the germline V gene. CDR3 length: 14 amino acids. The ends were cut back, 3 bases at V and 0 bases at J, with 9 bases in the middle. CDR3 sequence: CASSATATNYGYTF. The CDR3 bases are TGTGCCAGCAGCGCCACAGCCACTAACTATGGCTACACCTTC.

This clonotype was counted ten times or more. This chain connects TRBV18 to TRBJ2-1; TRBD1 matches at 8 bases. This CDR3 has 14 amino acids. Trimming took 8 bases from V and 5 from J; bases not matched to a gene: 8. Germline CDR1 and CDR2: KGHSH and LQKENI. The CDR3 sequence: CASSPRDRNNEQFF. The CDR3 DNA reads as TGTGCCAGCAGCCCCCGGGACAGGAACAATGAGCAGTTCTTC.

This clonotype was picked up a small number of times. The chain is built from TRBV11-2 and TRBJ1-1, with no clear D. V lost 5 bases, J lost 5 bases, and 18 bases lay in between. The CDR3 loop spans 15 amino acids. Germline V gene lookup returns CDR1 SGHAT and CDR2 FQNNGV. CDR3 sequence: CASSVDRARGTEAFF. CDR3 DNA sequence: TGTGCCAGCAGCGTTGACCGCGCTAGAGGGACTGAAGCTTTCTTT.

The chain uses TRBV30 and TRBJ2-1; D is uncertain. V lost 5 bases to trimming and J lost 0 bases, with 14 bases between them. The germline gives CDR1 GTSNPN, CDR2 SVGIG (reference sequence). This CDR3 is built from 15 residues. CDR3 nucleotides: TGTGCCTGGGCTCTGGGCACGAACTCCTACAATGAGCAGTTCTTC. This translates into CAWALGTNSYNEQFF.

This clonotype was seen ten or more times. The chain is built from TRBV30 and TRBJ2-1; no reliable D call. The V gene lost 0 bases and the J gene lost 9 bases, with 6 bases spanning the gap. This CDR3 has 11 amino acids. Germline V gene lookup returns CDR1 GTSNPN and CDR2 SVGIG (reference sequence). CDR3 sequence (DNA): TGTGCCTGGAGTGTGCAGCGTGAGCAGTTCTTC. Translated: CAWSVQREQFF.

This rearrangement joins TRBV20-1 to TRBJ2-4; D might be TRBD2 (6 bases). The length of the CDR3 is 15 residues. The V end was cut by 0 bases, the J end by 6 bases, with 15 bases between. From germline, CDR1 is DFQATT and CDR2 SNEGSKA (reference sequence). CDR3 sequence reads: CSARDVSEGLNIQYF. In DNA form, the CDR3 reads TGCAGTGCTAGAGATGTCTCGGAGGGGCTAAACATTCAGTACTTC.

This clonotype was detected a few times. This chain joins TRBV30 and TRBJ2-7, with 11 positions matching TRBD2. Germline V gene lookup returns CDR1 GTSNPN and CDR2 SVGIG (reference sequence). With V trimmed by 1 base and J by 4 bases, 3 bases remained unmatched. The CDR3 consists of 14 residues. The CDR3 here is CAWSGTSGFYEQYF. In nucleotides, the CDR3 is TGTGCCTGGAGTGGGACTAGCGGGTTTTACGAGCAGTACTTC.

This clonotype was picked up a small number of times. This chain links TRBV3-1 with TRBJ2-5; 10 bases match TRBD2. Losses at the gene ends were 1 base for V and 2 bases for J; bases not matched to a gene: 7. The CDR3 runs to 17 residues. CDR1 LGHDT and CDR2 YNNKEL come from the germline V gene (reference sequence). CDR3 in DNA: TGTGCCAGCAGCCAAGTACGGACTAGCGGTTTTCAAGAGACCCAGTACTTC. Residues: CASSQVRTSGFQETQYF.

As regards this clonotype: At one boundary the junction diverges from the germline segment, which might be a read error. The chain has TRBV5-6 and TRBJ2-3; maybe TRBD1 (6 bases). The CDR3 is 16 residues long. From germline, CDR1 is SGHDT and CDR2 YYEEEE. CDR3 sequence: CASSLLDRIHTDTQYF. CDR3 bases: TGCGCCAGCAGCTTGCTTGACAGGATTCACACAGATACGCAGTATTTT.

This clonotype has at least ten counts. The V call is TRBV20-1, the J call TRBJ2-2; possible D gene TRBD2, 5 bases. Germline lookup yields CDR1 DFQATT and CDR2 SNEGSKA (reference sequence). Trimming shortened V by 6 bases and J by 1 base, and 12 bases separated the two germline ends. There are 14 residues in the CDR3. CDR3 residues: CSAGGLWNTGELFF. CDR3 sequence (DNA): TGCAGTGCCGGAGGCCTCTGGAACACCGGGGAGCTGTTTTTT.

This clonotype was picked up many times. V and J are TRBV27 and TRBJ2-5; D gene ambiguous. CDR1 MNHEY and CDR2 SMNVEV come from the germline V gene (reference sequence). Trimming removed 3 bases from V and 4 bases from J, with 9 bases in between. There are 13 residues in the CDR3. DNA of the CDR3: TGTGCCAGCAGTTTTCAACAGAGAGAGACCCAGTACTTC. This gives the protein CASSFQQRETQYF.